This T cell receptor beta chain was sequenced for a study of T cells in Graves' hyperthyroidism and ophthalmopathy (dated by TCRdb to between 2018 and 2021). Turning to the overall study: Peripheral blood samples were taken at initial diagnosis, before any treatment was given. TCR V-J signatures able to tell the groups apart were searched for in a discovery cohort of 90 to 100 patients, of whom roughly 42 had Graves' ophthalmopathy and 55 to 60 had stable Graves' hyperthyroidism. An independent validation cohort of around 19 hyperthyroidism patients and 15 or so patients who later progressed to ophthalmopathy tested prospective prediction of ophthalmopathy. The 100 or so discovery patients were divided at random into training and test sets in a 7:3 ratio. In roughly six Graves' hyperthyroidism patients, the study also compared T-cell repertoires from thyroid tissue with T-cell repertoires from blood. After sampling, hyperthyroidism patients received methimazole starting at 30 mg daily, and ophthalmopathy patients received high-dose intravenous methylprednisolone. The paper describes TCR Vbeta CDR3 sequencing of 130 to 150 peripheral blood samples, made up of 43 ophthalmopathy patients, 70 to 75 hyperthyroidism patients and approximately 17 progressor patients. What the work shows at the level of the full study, not this receptor alone: In validation, the model predicted progression to ophthalmopathy with around 71% sensitivity and 72% to 85% specificity, a median of approximately 6.7 months before onset. Most expanded thyroid clonotypes (frequency above 0.001) were also detected in blood, suggesting blood repertoires may reflect thyroid immune responses. A model built on a 13 V-J signature distinguished ophthalmopathy from stable hyperthyroidism, reaching 87.88% sensitivity and around 81% specificity in cross-validation and 80%/75% in testing. Sample size was not statistically predetermined, and investigators were not blinded to group allocation.

The table lists this clonotype with many counts. Its antigen target is currently unknown. No qualities accompany the bases; no much larger clone lies one base away. The TCR beta CDR3 regions were amplified from the RNA transcripts. A first-round RT-PCR of the TCR CDR3 used the HTBI primer set with the Qiagen OneStep RT-PCR kit. The libraries were constructed in a second round of multiplex PCR and then size-selected and purified. Sequencing of the libraries was done on an Illumina HiSeq2000 using paired-end 100 bp reads. On the study's bioinformatics: SOAPnuke was used to process the raw data, throwing out any read that contained adapters or uncalled bases, had a mean Phred below 15, or lacked an exact constant-primer or identifier match. High-quality paired reads were merged using COPE v1.2.5, and each unique nucleotide sequence was defined as a clonotype. MiTCR v1.1 was used to align clonotypes to the IMGT TRBV, TRBD and TRBJ reference segments. The analysis included only V-J combinations with a frequency above 0.0001, which together covered over 98% of the repertoires. The TCS score was defined as the ratio of F50 (clonal expansion) to E x V (chaos), calculated using BLOSUM62-based TCRdist between CDR3 peptides within each V-J. Welch's t-statistics and random forest reduced roughly 530 V-J features to 13, which were used in a naive Bayes classifier (R e1071). Through fastp at Q25 and MiXCR, TCRdb rebuilt clones from the public reads, retaining in-frame beta chains. Here each entry gathers all rows of one CDR3 protein and keeps the most common genes and DNA. Clone size and V and J calls follow TCRdb, not the original study. The sample includes a few hundred thousand distinct CDR3 sequences, with approximately 14% observed a single time. The biggest ten clones account for under 8% of the sample.

A patient counted as having stable Graves' hyperthyroidism if no progression to ophthalmopathy occurred over 18 months of follow-up. Hyperthyroidism patients were aged 18 to 65 years and newly diagnosed, with disease duration of less than 2 months. Patients with uncontrolled infections, other autoimmune diseases, pregnancy or lactation were excluded. Diagnoses were established on the basis of clinical symptoms, serum thyroxine and TRAb, thyroid ultrasound, and orbital computed tomography. PBMCs were separated from about 10 ml of fresh peripheral blood using Ficoll-Paque density gradient centrifugation. Total RNA was extracted using Trizol reagent, and RNA quality was assessed on an Agilent 2100 Bioanalyzer. The material sequenced was blood. The TCR sequence derives from a woman aged 25 to 39 with Graves' hyperthyroidism.

For the CDR3, the sequence is CASTEHTNTEAFF. The DNA sequence is as follows: TGTGCCAGCACCGAACACACGAACACTGAAGCTTTCTTT. The chain uses TRBV2 and TRBJ1-1; a confident D gene designation cannot be given. CDR1 and CDR2 are drawn from the germline V gene: SNHLY, FYNNEI. The CDR3 runs 13 amino acids, cysteine and phenylalanine included. CDR3 DNA is the only sequence kept; it has 39 bases, read in frame from the first base. V and J are truncated by 7 bases and 1 base respectively, leaving an intervening sequence of 10 bases.